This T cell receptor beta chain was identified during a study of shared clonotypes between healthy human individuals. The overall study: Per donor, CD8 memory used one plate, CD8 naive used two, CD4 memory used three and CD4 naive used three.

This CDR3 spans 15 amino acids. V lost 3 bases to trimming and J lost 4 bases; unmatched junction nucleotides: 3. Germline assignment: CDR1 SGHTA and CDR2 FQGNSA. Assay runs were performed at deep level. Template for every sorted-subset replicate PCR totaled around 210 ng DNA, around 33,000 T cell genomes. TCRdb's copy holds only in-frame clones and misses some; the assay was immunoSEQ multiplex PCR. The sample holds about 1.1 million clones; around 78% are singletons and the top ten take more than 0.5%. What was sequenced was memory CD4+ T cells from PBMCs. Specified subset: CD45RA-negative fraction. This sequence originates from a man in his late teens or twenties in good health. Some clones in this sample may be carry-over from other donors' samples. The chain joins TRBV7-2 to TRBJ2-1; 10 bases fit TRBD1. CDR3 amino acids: CASSFGTGAYNEQFF. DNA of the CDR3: TGTGCCAGCAGCTTCGGGACAGGGGCGTACAATGAGCAGTTCTTC.